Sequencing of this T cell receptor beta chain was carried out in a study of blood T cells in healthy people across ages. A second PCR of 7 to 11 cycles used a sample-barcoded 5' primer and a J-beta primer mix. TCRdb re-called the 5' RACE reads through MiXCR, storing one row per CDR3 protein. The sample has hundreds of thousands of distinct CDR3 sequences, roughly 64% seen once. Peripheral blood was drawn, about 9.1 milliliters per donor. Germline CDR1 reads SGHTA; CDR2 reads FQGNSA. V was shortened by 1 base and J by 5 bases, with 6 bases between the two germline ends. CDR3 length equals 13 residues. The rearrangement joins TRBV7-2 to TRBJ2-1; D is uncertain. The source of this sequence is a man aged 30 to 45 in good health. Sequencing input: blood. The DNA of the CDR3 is TGTGCCAGCAGCTTAGAAAGGAACAATGAGCAGTTCTTC. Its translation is CASSLERNNEQFF.